Below, 21 T cell receptor beta chains from the same sample are listed, as sequenced in a study of blood T cells in healthy people across ages. The authors ran a second PCR of 7 to 11 cycles using a sample-barcoded 5' primer and a J-beta primer mix. One entry per CDR3 protein results from TCRdb running MiXCR on the 5' RACE reads. The sample consists of some 1,800,000 distinct CDR3 sequences, around 40% of them appearing once. Source material: blood. These receptors were collected from a human donor in good health.

With regard to this clonotype: A junction boundary mismatches the germline segment, possibly from a read error. V usage is TRBV7-2 and J usage is TRBJ2-4; unclear D gene. With the DNA end fitting TRBJ2-7 better, the J assignment may be wrong. The CDR3 has 15 amino acids. Germline V gene data show CDR1 as SGHTA and CDR2 as FQGNSA. In DNA form, the CDR3 reads TGTGCCAGCAGCCTATACTTGACGGCATCCTGCGAGCAGTACTTC. This sequence encodes CASSLYLTASCEQYF.

The rearrangement uses TRBV5-1 and TRBJ2-2; D possibly corresponds to TRBD1 (7 bases). CDR1 SGHRS and CDR2 YFSETQ come from the germline V gene. Trimming stripped 0 bases from V and 6 bases from J, with 12 bases between. The CDR3 contains 15 residues. CDR3 coding DNA: TGCGCCAGCAGCTTGGAAGGCAGGGGGGCCGGGGAGCTGTTTTTT. Amino acids: CASSLEGRGAGELFF.

The rearrangement joins TRBV12-3 or TRBV12-4 to TRBJ2-1; D not certain. The CDR3 sequence is 15 residues long. Trimming shortened V by 7 bases and J by 6 bases, and 19 bases separated the two germline ends. CDR3 DNA: TGTGCCAGCACCCTACGTCCCTCCGCCCCCAATGAGCAGTTCTTC. It specifies CASTLRPSAPNEQFF.

The chain is built from TRBV5-1 and TRBJ1-2, with D perhaps TRBD1 (6 bases). Germline V gene sequence: CDR1 SGHRS, CDR2 YFSETQ. V shed 5 bases and J shed 4 bases, with 15 bases lying between them. CDR3 length: 14 amino acids. In DNA, the CDR3 is TGCGCCAGCAGTCTGGAGGGGGATCGCTATGGCTACACCTTC. Protein: CASSLEGDRYGYTF.

As concerns this clonotype: This may be a read error, as it is one base from a much larger clone. The chain couples TRBV6-4 to TRBJ2-4; 10 nucleotides agree with TRBD2. Germline values: CDR1 MRHNA, CDR2 SNTAGT. The CDR3 is 16 amino acids. V lost 4 bases to trimming and J lost 13 bases; unmatched junction nucleotides: 16. CDR3 protein: CASSVASGGLYNEQYF. CDR3 in DNA: TGTGCCAGCAGTGTGGCTAGCGGGGGCCTATACAATGAGCAGTACTTC.

This clonotype has more than one count but fewer than ten. The rearrangement uses TRBV7-2 and TRBJ2-1, with 9 bases that match TRBD1. Germline V gives CDR1 SGHTA, CDR2 FQGNSA. The CDR3 sequence is 15 residues long. With 5 bases clipped from V and 6 bases from J, the junction kept 8 bases outside the gene matches. CDR3 nucleotides: TGTGCCAGCAGCAAAGGACAGGGGACCACCAATGAGCAGTTCTTC. This translates into CASSKGQGTTNEQFF.

With respect to this clonotype: A much larger clone lies one base from this, so it may be a read error. This chain joins TRBV29-1 and TRBJ2-1; no clear D gene. Germline CDR1 and CDR2: SQVTM and ANQGSEA. CDR3 length equals 11 residues. The CDR3 sequence is CGVQDNNEQFF. The CDR3 nucleotides are TGCGGCGTGCAAGATAACAATGAGCAGTTCTTC.

The CDR3 DNA reads TGCAGTGCTAGTCCACAGGGATGGGGGCAGTTCTTC. This gives the protein CSASPQGWGQFF. J is TRBJ2-1 and V is TRBV20-1; weak D call: TRBD1 (6 bases). The germline V and J ends were trimmed by 3 bases and 12 bases, with 15 bases remaining between them. The CDR3 runs to 12 residues. Germline V gene sequence: CDR1 DFQATT, CDR2 SNEGSKA (reference sequence).

The sample holds a few counts of this clonotype. The gene calls are TRBV5-1 and TRBJ1-1; D is ambiguous. The CDR3 runs 14 residues. Germline values: CDR1 SGHRS, CDR2 YFSETQ. The V and J ends lost 3 bases and 5 bases respectively, with 14 bases between them. CDR3 DNA sequence: TGCGCCAGCAGCTCACCCACGGGAGGGACTGAAGCTTTCTTT. Translating it yields CASSSPTGGTEAFF.

This clonotype was seen only a few times. The chain couples TRBV6-2 or TRBV6-3 to TRBJ2-1; D is undetermined. Trimming stripped 2 bases from V and 6 bases from J, with 8 bases between. Germline-derived CDR1 and CDR2 are MNHEY and SVGEGT. The CDR3 has 13 amino acids. DNA for the CDR3: TGTGCCAGCAGTTACCCAGAAGGCAATGAGCAGTTCTTC. Protein: CASSYPEGNEQFF.

The chain has TRBV12-3 or TRBV12-4 and TRBJ1-4; a possible D gene is TRBD1 (6 bases). The CDR3 extends over 15 amino acids. V lost 4 bases, J lost 3 bases, and 12 bases lay in between. The CDR3, as DNA: TGTGCCAGCAGTTCCCGGGGGCAGGCTAATGAAAAACTGTTTTTT. Amino acids: CASSSRGQANEKLFF.

The chain uses TRBV7-9 and TRBJ1-3; 7 bases fit TRBD1. Trimming at V came to 5 bases and at J to 4 bases, leaving 11 bases not matched to a gene. The CDR3 runs to 16 residues. The germline V gene encodes CDR1 SEHNR and CDR2 FQNEAQ (reference sequence). The CDR3 reads CASSVPGGSRGNTIYF. The CDR3, as DNA: TGTGCCAGCAGCGTTCCAGGGGGATCGAGGGGAAACACCATATATTTT.

This chain links TRBV2 with TRBJ1-5; weak D call: TRBD1 (5 bases). V lost 4 bases and J 6 bases, leaving 16 bases between the germline ends. The CDR3 contains 15 residues. Germline V gives CDR1 SNHLY, CDR2 FYNNEI. For the CDR3, the DNA is TGTGCCAGCAGTGGGACAACCGGGAGCGGTCAGCCCCAGCATTTT. Its protein is CASSGTTGSGQPQHF.

This clonotype was observed a handful of times. This sequence joins TRBV4-3 and TRBJ1-2; D is unresolved. V lost 1 base and J 2 bases, leaving 5 bases between the germline ends. The CDR3 runs 13 residues. In germline, CDR1 is LGHNA, CDR2 YSLEER. CDR3 residues: CASSQVENYGYTF. In DNA form, the CDR3 reads TGCGCCAGCAGCCAAGTAGAAAACTATGGCTACACCTTC.

This clonotype has a handful of counts. The V call is TRBV4-2, the J call TRBJ2-5, with 9 bases matching TRBD2. The length of the CDR3 is 15 residues. Trimming removed 0 bases from V and 12 bases from J; junction bases left unmatched: 11. Germline lookup yields CDR1 LGHNA and CDR2 YNFKEQ. CDR3 coding DNA: TGTGCCAGCAGCCAAGATTTTGGCGGGGGGGACCTGGAGTACTTC. This gives the protein CASSQDFGGGDLEYF.

This clonotype was counted between two and nine times. This chain links TRBV10-3 with TRBJ2-7, with 12 bases that match TRBD2. The CDR3 contains 15 residues. CDR1 is ENHRY, CDR2 SYGVKD, per germline. V trimming: 10 bases; J trimming: 4 bases; junction bases outside the gene matches: 11. The CDR3 bases are TGTGCCACGCGGACTAGCGGGGCAAAACTATACGAGCAGTACTTC. It translates to CATRTSGAKLYEQYF.

This clonotype turned up a few times. The chain carries TRBV27 and TRBJ2-1; D is perhaps TRBD1 (6 bases). CDR1 and CDR2 from the germline V gene are MNHEY and SMNVEV (reference sequence). The CDR3 totals 11 residues. V gave up 7 bases and J gave up 8 bases, with 9 bases separating them. In DNA form, the CDR3 reads TGTGCCAGCATCAGGGGCGATGAGCAGTTCTTC. This translates into CASIRGDEQFF.

Only a few counts were recorded for this clonotype. The chain carries TRBV20-1 and TRBJ2-1; D tentatively reads TRBD1 or TRBD2 (6 bases each). This CDR3 has 19 residues. The ends were cut back, 0 bases at V and 0 bases at J, with 21 bases in the middle. Germline lookup yields CDR1 DFQATT and CDR2 SNEGSKA (reference sequence). The CDR3 sequence is CSARDQRGGPGSSYNEQFF. The CDR3 region has the DNA TGCAGTGCTAGAGATCAACGAGGGGGGCCGGGGAGCTCCTACAATGAGCAGTTCTTC.

This clonotype turned up a few times. The rearrangement links TRBV7-2 to TRBJ2-5; the D gene could be TRBD1 or TRBD2 (5 bases each). Germline V CDR1 and CDR2: SGHTA, FQGNSA. Trimming took off 0 bases at V and 5 bases at J, with 25 bases between the two ends. There are 19 residues in the CDR3. The chain's CDR3 is CASSLASDPPGGKQETQYF. For the CDR3, the DNA is TGTGCCAGCAGCTTAGCCTCGGACCCACCTGGGGGTAAACAGGAGACCCAGTACTTC. The variable domain in full, completed from reference TRBV7-2 and TRBJ2-5, reads GAGVSQSPSNKVTEKGKDVELRCDPISGHTALYWYRQSLGQGLEFLIYFQGNSAPDKSGLPSDRFSAERTGGSVSTLTIQRTQQEDSAVYLCASSLASDPPGGKQETQYFGPGTRLLVL.

The chain is built from TRBV28 and TRBJ1-1, with 10 bases that match TRBD1. The CDR3 is 14 amino acids. Germline CDR1 reads MDHEN; CDR2 reads SYDVKM. The V gene end was trimmed by 7 bases and the J gene end by 5 bases; junction bases not matched to a gene: 7. The CDR3 DNA sequence: TGTGCCAGCAACACGGGACAGGGGTGGACTGAAGCTTTCTTT. Amino acids: CASNTGQGWTEAFF.

This clonotype was detected many times. J is TRBJ2-7 and V is TRBV10-3, with D possibly being TRBD2 (6 bases). V lost 6 bases to trimming and J lost 0 bases, with 9 bases between them. In germline, CDR1 is ENHRY, CDR2 SYGVKD. The CDR3 has 13 residues. CDR3 sequence reads: CAIRGDFSYEQYF. The CDR3 DNA follows: TGTGCCATCAGGGGGGACTTCTCCTACGAGCAGTACTTC.